The rows below give T cell receptor beta chains drawn from one sample of a study of blood T cell repertoires in COVID-19. Using immunoSEQ multiplex PCR, the repertoire was profiled, and TCRdb retains in-frame clones only, with some absent. The table shows around 76,000 clones, with 85% to 90% occurring only once. Sequenced material: peripheral blood. The receptor set was obtained from a man aged 55 to 70 with acute or convalescent COVID-19. The CDR3 runs from the conserved cysteine through the conserved F or W. The order of the fields is D gene, V gene, clone size, CDR3 protein. The D gene is left open where the match is weak. Rows give clone size only sometimes, using once, few, many, or a class for an expanded clone.

>TRBD1|TRBV19|NA
CASSTYRGLDTEAFF
>NA|TRBV7-8|few
CASSLDRPSGANVLTF
>NA|TRBV5-4|NA
CASNSPNTEAFF
>NA|TRBV6-4|once
CASSAAGSDTQYF
>TRBD1|TRBV27|NA
CASRNSGQENNEQFF
>NA|TRBV9|NA
CASSLRQASNTGELFF
>NA|TRBV19|NA
CASTPRGGSASNTGELFF
>TRBD2|TRBV10-2|few
CASSESLAGTQYF
>NA|TRBV7-2|NA
CASSTGPRASGKTDTQYF
>NA|TRBV18|NA
CASSPLAASTDTQYF
>NA|TRBV2|NA
CASSEIPWGGPNQPQHF
>TRBD1|TRBV7-9|NA
CASSAGQGRRYGYTF
>NA|TRBV25-1|NA
CASSDIGRGATNEKLFF
>NA|TRBV2|once
CASNGGSGANVLTF
>TRBD1|TRBV6-5|NA
CASSRDRLDGYTF
>NA|TRBV11-2|NA
CASSLAGMNTEAFF
>TRBD2|TRBV27|NA
CASSLSFRREDTQYF
>TRBD1|TRBV5-1|NA
CASSTGQGAGGNTIYF
>TRBD2|TRBV3-1/TRBV3-2|NA
CASSRGTSGYTDTQYF
>TRBD2|TRBV10-3|NA
CAISEQGGYQETQYF
>NA|TRBV5-1|NA
CASSSTGGEHSPLHF
>NA|TRBV5-5|NA
CASSFWQGINQPQHF
>TRBD2|TRBV27|NA
CASLLAGGIDEQFF
>TRBD2|TRBV5-4|once
CASSLRSGGGYEQYF
>NA|TRBV24-1|few
CATPYFGQGSNSPLHF
>TRBD2|TRBV28|once
CASKKGGSAYEQYF
>NA|TRBV6-1|NA
CASSEVWASSYQETQYF
>NA|TRBV27|few
CASSFQFSTDTQYF
>NA|TRBV5-1|NA
CASSPGAGYDTEAFF
>TRBD1|TRBV2|few
CASAYRGPEAFF
>TRBD1|TRBV7-2|NA
CASSLVGGRNTGELFF
>NA|TRBV19|NA
CASSRDMRAGEKLFF
>TRBD2|TRBV24-1|NA
CATSAPGLAGGPGTQYF
>NA|TRBV19|once
CASIREEAFF
>TRBD1|TRBV5-1|NA
CASSRDRAYEQYF
>NA|TRBV5-1|NA
CASSLTGSNTIYF
>TRBD1|TRBV11-1|NA
CASSWGQAIEAFF
>TRBD1|TRBV6-1|few
CASSELSMGQGISNQPQHF
>NA|TRBV28|NA
CASRQYGGGVEKLFF
>NA|TRBV6-5|NA
CASSYSGGVETQYF
>NA|TRBV7-8|NA
CATNPGNYNEQFF
>TRBD1|TRBV6-5|NA
CASSLGGGDYGYTF
>NA|TRBV7-9|NA
CASSSDLVADYEQYF
>NA|TRBV19|NA
CASSDDRYEQYF
>TRBD1|TRBV6-5|NA
CASSRWTGPNYGYTF
>NA|TRBV21-1|NA
CASSKVGGLLKNIQYF
>TRBD2|TRBV10-1|NA
CASRTQRGYNNEQFF
>NA|TRBV5-6|NA
CASSPGQRETQYF
>NA|TRBV19|NA
CASRNSGELFF
>TRBD1|TRBV5-4|once
CASSTGQGLSNEKLFF
>NA|TRBV19|once
CASSMMADEQYF
>NA|TRBV19|NA
CASSMVPTVGELFF
>NA|TRBV6-5|NA
CAARGIHAYEQYF
>NA|TRBV5-4|NA
CASSLDFNGRADGYTF
>NA|TRBV5-1|NA
CASSLTGINYGYTF
>NA|TRBV11-2|NA
CASSLHGANTGELFF
>TRBD2|TRBV28|NA
CASSDPGTIGTDTQYF
>NA|TRBV27|NA
CASSLSLGGGIYNEQFF
>NA|TRBV18|NA
CASSPQALHEQFF